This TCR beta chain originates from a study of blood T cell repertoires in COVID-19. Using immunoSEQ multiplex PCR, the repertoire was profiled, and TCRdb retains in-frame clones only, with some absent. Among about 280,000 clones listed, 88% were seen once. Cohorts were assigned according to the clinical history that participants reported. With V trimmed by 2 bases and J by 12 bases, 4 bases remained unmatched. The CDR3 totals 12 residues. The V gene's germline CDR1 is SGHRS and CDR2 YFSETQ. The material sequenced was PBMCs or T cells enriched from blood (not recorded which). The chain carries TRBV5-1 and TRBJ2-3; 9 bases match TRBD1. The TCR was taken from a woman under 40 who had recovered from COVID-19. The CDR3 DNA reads TGCGCCAGCAGCTTACCGGGACAGGGACAGTATTTT. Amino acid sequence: CASSLPGQGQYF.